The entry that follows covers one TCR beta chain sequence. The target antigen is unknown. Some clones are missing from TCRdb's copy, which holds only in-frame ones; the method was immunoSEQ multiplex PCR. The sample includes 150,000 or so clones, around 90% of them seen just once. This specimen belongs to a study of radiation and T cells in renal cell carcinoma. Findings and limits, study-wide: From baseline, blood top tumor clonotypes peaked at 2 weeks post-radiation. No pretreatment tumor biopsies were available for baseline clonotypes.

Germline assignment: CDR1 LNHNV and CDR2 YYDKDF (reference sequence). This CDR3 comprises 15 residues. Trimming removed 0 bases from V and 14 bases from J, with 20 bases in between. Stated time point: blood 4 weeks post-SBRT, at nephrectomy. Described treatment: 15 Gy SBRT to primary tumor, nephrectomy 4 weeks later. Blood was sampled at baseline, 2 weeks and 4 weeks after SBRT. This clonotype was obtained from a woman aged 50 to 60 with renal cell carcinoma. The sequences come from blood, collected from a patient whose treatment included radiotherapy and nephrectomy. The V call is TRBV15, the J call TRBJ2-1; TRBD2 might be the D (7 bases). The CDR3 bases are TGTGCCACCAGCAGAGATCCGGGGGGCGCTGATCGTAAGTTCTTC. Amino acid sequence: CATSRDPGGADRKFF.